Each of the 26 T cell receptor beta chains below was sequenced from the same sample in a study of cytomegalovirus exposure and HLA in healthy donors. The PCR employed 60 Vbeta primers together with 13 Jbeta primers. The assay was immunoSEQ multiplex PCR, and TCRdb's table has in-frame clones only and misses some. The table has fewer than 200,000 clones, roughly 80% seen once. The sample comprised PBMCs. Receptors were obtained from a male donor in good health and CMV-seronegative.

This chain uses TRBV6-1 with TRBJ1-4; the D gene is possibly TRBD1 (5 bases). V was clipped by 6 bases and J by 8 bases, with 16 bases between them. The CDR3 consists of 14 residues. Germline V lookup: CDR1 MNHNS, CDR2 SASEGT. CDR3 residues: CASRKVGGSEKLFF. CDR3 bases: TGTGCCAGCAGAAAGGTCGGGGGATCCGAAAAACTGTTTTTT.

This clone occurred once. The chain uses TRBV6-6 and TRBJ2-7, with 8 bases lining up with TRBD1. The CDR3 has 15 amino acids. V lost 6 bases to trimming and J lost 1 base; unmatched junction nucleotides: 8. CDR1 is MNHNY, CDR2 SVGAGI, per germline (reference sequence). Written as DNA, the CDR3 is TGTGCCAGCAGGTCCGGGACAGGCGTTTCCTACGAGCAGTACTTC. This codes for CASRSGTGVSYEQYF.

The chain uses TRBV7-2 and TRBJ2-3; D is ambiguous. Germline CDR1 reads SGHTA; CDR2 reads FQGNSA. The CDR3 has 15 amino acids. V dropped 5 bases and J dropped 5 bases, with 17 bases sitting between them. CDR3 nucleotides: TGTGCCAGCAGCCTTCCTTCTAGTATTGGAGATACGCAGTATTTT. Protein sequence: CASSLPSSIGDTQYF.

CDR3 sequence: CASSYDRFSGNTIYF. Written as DNA, the CDR3 is TGTGCCAGCAGTTACGACAGGTTCTCTGGAAACACCATATATTTT. The V gene is TRBV6-5, the J gene TRBJ1-3, with D tentatively TRBD1 (6 bases). Trimming took off 2 bases at V and 0 bases at J, with 8 bases between the two ends. This CDR3 is 15 amino acids long. Germline CDR1 and CDR2: MNHEY and SVGAGI.

This chain links TRBV7-2 with TRBJ2-7, with 9 bases matching TRBD1. With 5 bases clipped from V and 4 bases from J, the junction kept 6 bases outside the gene matches. Per the germline V gene, CDR1 is SGHTA and CDR2 is FQGNSA. The CDR3 loop spans 14 amino acids. The CDR3 nucleotides are TGTGCCAGCAGCCCCGGGACAGGGTTATACGAGCAGTACTTC. This codes for CASSPGTGLYEQYF.

The gene calls are TRBV14 and TRBJ2-5; 7 bases fit TRBD1. V was clipped by 0 bases and J by 2 bases; unmatched bases: 6. The CDR3 covers 16 residues. CDR1 and CDR2 from the germline V gene are SGHDN and FVKESK. The CDR3 here is CASSQDPRQGQETQYF. The DNA of the CDR3 is TGTGCCAGCAGCCAAGATCCTCGACAGGGACAAGAGACCCAGTACTTC. Using reference TRBV14 and TRBJ2-5 for the parts outside the CDR3, the full variable domain is EAGVTQFPSHSVIEKGQTVTLRCDPISGHDNLYWYRRVMGKEIKFLLHFVKESKQDESGMPNNRFLAERTGGTYSTLKVQPAELEDSGVYFCASSQDPRQGQETQYFGPGTRLLVL.

The V gene is TRBV4-1, the J gene TRBJ2-1; TRBD2 aligns across 10 bases. The CDR3 consists of 14 residues. Germline V CDR1 and CDR2: MGHRA, YSYEKL. V was clipped by 4 bases and J by 7 bases; unmatched bases: 4. CDR3 loop: CASSPATSGNEQFF. The CDR3 DNA reads as TGCGCCAGCAGCCCGGCGACTAGCGGGAATGAGCAGTTCTTC.

This clone appeared a few times. CDR3 DNA: TGTGCCAGCACCGTTAGCGGGAGAGAGACCCAGTACTTC. Translating it yields CASTVSGRETQYF. The gene calls are TRBV11-2 and TRBJ2-5, with 9 bases matching TRBD2. The V and J ends lost 7 bases and 4 bases, in that order; junction bases with no gene match: 4. The CDR3 totals 13 residues. The germline V gene has CDR1 SGHAT and CDR2 FQNNGV.

This chain joins TRBV7-2 and TRBJ2-7, with 8 positions matching TRBD1. This CDR3 spans 14 amino acids. Looked up from germline, CDR1 is SGHTA and CDR2 is FQGNSA. V was pared by 5 bases and J by 5 bases, with 8 bases of the junction left unmatched. The CDR3: CASSLGQGWNEQYF. CDR3 in DNA: TGTGCCAGCAGCCTCGGACAGGGATGGAACGAGCAGTACTTC.

The chain combines TRBV11-2 with TRBJ2-1, with TRBD1 identical over 10 bases. This CDR3 is built from 14 residues. The V gene's germline CDR1 is SGHAT and CDR2 FQNNGV. The J segment lost 5 bases and the V segment lost 4 bases, leaving 2 bases of the junction unmatched. The CDR3 loop is CASSYGTGDNEQFF. The CDR3 DNA reads TGTGCCAGCAGCTACGGGACAGGGGACAATGAGCAGTTCTTC.

This chain uses TRBV5-1 with TRBJ2-7; the match to TRBD1 covers 12 bases. CDR3 size: 15 residues. V was pared by 3 bases and J by 5 bases, with 6 bases of the junction left unmatched. Per germline, CDR1 SGHRS and CDR2 YFSETQ. DNA for the CDR3: TGCGCCAGCAGCTCCCGGGACAGGGGGCTTGACGAGCAGTACTTC. It is translated as CASSSRDRGLDEQYF.

This clone was recorded once. This chain links TRBV15 with TRBJ1-1, with TRBD1 matching over 8 bases. In germline, CDR1 is LNHNV, CDR2 YYDKDF (reference sequence). V dropped 5 bases and J dropped 10; count of bases not matched to a gene: 3. CDR3 length equals 11 residues. The chain's CDR3 is CATSGQGGAFF. The CDR3 bases are TGTGCCACCAGCGGACAGGGAGGAGCTTTCTTT.

V is TRBV27 and J is TRBJ2-7, with 11 bases fitting TRBD2. V gave up 5 bases and J gave up 4 bases; unmatched junction bases: 13. Per the germline V gene, CDR1 is MNHEY and CDR2 is SMNVEV (reference sequence). This CDR3 is built from 17 residues. The CDR3 spells CASSPPLAGGLPYEQYF. DNA for the CDR3: TGTGCCAGCAGTCCCCCCCTAGCGGGAGGCCTTCCATACGAGCAGTACTTC.

In DNA, the CDR3 is TGCGCCAGCACCGCCACAGGGACTCAGCCCCAGCATTTT. This gives the protein CASTATGTQPQHF. The chain couples TRBV10-2 to TRBJ1-5, with D tentatively TRBD1 (6 bases). Trimming left V 7 bases short and J 6 bases short, with 13 bases between. Germline V gives CDR1 WSHSY, CDR2 SAAADI. CDR3 length: 13 residues.

The chain is built from TRBV2 and TRBJ1-6; D call uncertain. The CDR3 length is 15 residues. V lost 3 bases to trimming and J lost 8 bases, with 14 bases between them. CDR1 SNHLY and CDR2 FYNNEI come from the germline V gene. Written as DNA, the CDR3 is TGTGCCAGCAGTGACGCCCCTCCAACGGATTCACCCCTCCACTTT. Translated: CASSDAPPTDSPLHF.

This clone was seen only a few times. The CDR3, as DNA: TGCGCCAGCAGCCACCCTTCGGCGGCAAGCCAGTTCTTC. It translates to CASSHPSAASQFF. V and J are TRBV4-1 and TRBJ2-1; D uncertain. The CDR3 loop spans 13 amino acids. Looked up from germline, CDR1 is MGHRA and CDR2 is YSYEKL. The V and J ends lost 3 bases and 13 bases respectively, with 16 bases between them.

The chain joins TRBV4-3 to TRBJ2-3; 10 nucleotides align to TRBD2. CDR1 is LGHNA and CDR2 is YSLEER in the germline V gene. The CDR3 length is 15 residues. V dropped 4 bases and J dropped 5; count of bases not matched to a gene: 6. CDR3 coding DNA: TGCGCCAGCAGCCCCGGGACTAGCGAGATAGATACGCAGTATTTT. Residues: CASSPGTSEIDTQYF.

This clone was observed once. V and J are TRBV6-6 and TRBJ2-3, with D possibly being TRBD1 (6 bases). Between the trimmed V and J ends, which lost 2 bases and 6 bases, there was a span of 15 bases. The V gene's germline CDR1 is MNHNY and CDR2 SVGAGI (reference sequence). The CDR3 totals 15 residues. The CDR3, as DNA: TGTGCCAGCAGTTACGGGGGCCCCAGGTGGGATACGCAGTATTTT. Translated: CASSYGGPRWDTQYF.

This clone came up once. The J gene is TRBJ2-3, the V gene TRBV5-1, with a possible D match to TRBD1 (6 bases). The V end was cut by 1 base, the J end by 3 bases, with 12 bases between. Germline V gene data show CDR1 as SGHRS and CDR2 as YFSETQ. This CDR3 contains 15 residues. The DNA for the CDR3 is TGCGCCAGCAGCTTGAAGGGGACAAGGACAGATACGCAGTATTTT. Protein product: CASSLKGTRTDTQYF.

V gene TRBV9 combines with J gene TRBJ2-1, with TRBD2 matching over 9 bases. The CDR3 runs to 16 residues. The V gene end was trimmed by 0 bases and the J gene end by 9 bases; junction bases not matched to a gene: 10. Germline V gives CDR1 SGDLS, CDR2 YYNGEE. The CDR3 bases are TGTGCCAGCAGCGTAGACGGCGGGGGGGCCGCCGGTGAGCAGTTCTTC. Encoded protein: CASSVDGGGAAGEQFF.

This rearrangement joins TRBV11-2 to TRBJ2-7; the match to TRBD1 covers 7 bases. J gave up 5 bases and V 5 bases, and 12 bases lay outside the gene matches. The CDR3 loop spans 15 amino acids. Germline V gene data show CDR1 as SGHAT and CDR2 as FQNNGV. This chain's CDR3 is CASSPNRGQRHEQYF. Here the CDR3 DNA reads TGTGCCAGCAGCCCGAATAGGGGACAGCGCCACGAGCAGTACTTC.

This clone was counted once. This rearrangement joins TRBV28 to TRBJ1-3; 7 positions agree with TRBD1. Germline CDR1 MDHEN, CDR2 SYDVKM. The CDR3 is 15 residues long. Unmatched junction bases numbered 8, after V lost 5 bases and J lost 4 bases. The CDR3 DNA reads as TGTGCCAGCAGTGCCGCGACAGGGTACGGAAACACCATATATTTT. Translation gives CASSAATGYGNTIYF. Full variable domain (rest looked up from reference TRBV28 and TRBJ1-3): DVKVTQSSRYLVKRTGEKVFLECVQDMDHENMFWYRQDPGLGLRLIYFSYDVKMKEKGDIPEGYSVSREKKERFSLILESASTNQTSMYLCASSAATGYGNTIYFGEGSWLTVV.

This sequence joins TRBV5-1 and TRBJ2-5; a weak D match, TRBD2 (5 bases). V shed 4 bases and J shed 3 bases, with 13 bases lying between them. Germline loops: CDR1 SGHRS, CDR2 YFSETQ. The CDR3 sequence is 14 residues long. The DNA of the CDR3 is TGCGCCAGCAGCGTAGGACTCAAAAAAGAGACCCAGTACTTC. Translation: CASSVGLKKETQYF.

V is TRBV6-1 and J is TRBJ1-5; 10 nucleotides agree with TRBD1. Unmatched junction bases numbered 1, after V lost 6 bases and J lost 5 bases. The CDR3 extends over 13 amino acids. CDR1 and CDR2 (germline): MNHNS, SASEGT. DNA of the CDR3: TGTGCCAGCAGCGGGACAGGGGATCAGCCCCAGCATTTT. It encodes CASSGTGDQPQHF.

The CDR3 nucleotides are TGTGCCAGCAGCCTCCTGGGGGGGGTCGACAATGAGCAGTTCTTC. It specifies CASSLLGGVDNEQFF. This chain uses TRBV11-2 with TRBJ2-1; TRBD2 aligns across 7 bases. CDR3 length equals 15 residues. CDR1 is SGHAT, CDR2 FQNNGV, per germline. Unmatched junction bases numbered 9, after V lost 5 bases and J lost 5 bases.

The rearrangement links TRBV5-6 to TRBJ1-2; TRBD1 matches at 10 bases. With 2 bases clipped from V and 6 bases from J, the junction kept 10 bases outside the gene matches. Germline CDR1 reads SGHDT; CDR2 reads YYEEEE. The CDR3 length is 16 residues. This chain's CDR3 is CASSLPGTGELNGYTF. For the CDR3, the DNA is TGTGCCAGCAGCTTACCCGGGACAGGGGAGTTAAATGGCTACACCTTC. The variable domain in full, completed from reference TRBV5-6 and TRBJ1-2, reads DAGVTQSPTHLIKTRGQQVTLRCSPKSGHDTVSWYQQALGQGPQFIFQYYEEEERQRGNFPDRFSGHQFPNYSSELNVNALLLGDSALYLCASSLPGTGELNGYTFGSGTRLTVV.